This T cell receptor (beta chain) was found in a study of blood T cells in healthy people across ages. Germline V CDR1 and CDR2: LNHDA, SQIVND (reference sequence). Trimming left V 2 bases short and J 2 bases short, with 9 bases between. The CDR3 contains 14 residues. For the second PCR, which ran for roughly 7 to 11 cycles, a sample-barcoded 5' primer and a J-beta primer mix were used. TCRdb re-derived calls from the 5' RACE reads in MiXCR, one entry per CDR3 protein. The table includes 650,000 to 950,000 distinct CDR3 sequences, around 45% detected once. Every sample had a minimum of 6.5 million PBMCs isolated.

The chain uses TRBV19 and TRBJ2-5; D may be TRBD2 (7 bases). The sequencing sample was made of blood. The receptor was derived from a man in his 60s in good health. The CDR3 loop reads CASSIRGGQETQYF. In DNA, the CDR3 is TGTGCCAGTAGTATAAGGGGGGGGCAAGAGACCCAGTACTTC.